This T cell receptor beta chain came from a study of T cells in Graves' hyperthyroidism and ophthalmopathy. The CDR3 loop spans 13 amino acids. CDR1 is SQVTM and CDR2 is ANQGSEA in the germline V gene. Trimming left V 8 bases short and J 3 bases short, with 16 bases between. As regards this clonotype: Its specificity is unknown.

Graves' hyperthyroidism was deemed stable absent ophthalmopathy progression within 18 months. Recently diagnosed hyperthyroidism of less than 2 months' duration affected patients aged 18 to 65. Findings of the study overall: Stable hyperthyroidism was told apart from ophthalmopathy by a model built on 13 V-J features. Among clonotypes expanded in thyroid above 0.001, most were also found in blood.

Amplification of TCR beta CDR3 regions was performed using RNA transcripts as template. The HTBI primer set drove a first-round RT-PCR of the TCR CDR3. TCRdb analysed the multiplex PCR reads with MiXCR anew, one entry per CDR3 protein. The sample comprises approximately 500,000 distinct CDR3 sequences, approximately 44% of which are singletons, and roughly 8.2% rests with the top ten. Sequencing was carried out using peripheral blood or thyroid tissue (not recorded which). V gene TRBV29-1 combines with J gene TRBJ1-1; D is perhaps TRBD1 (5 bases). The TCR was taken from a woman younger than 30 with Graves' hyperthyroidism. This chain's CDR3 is CSRAGLGYTEAFF. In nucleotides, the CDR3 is TGCAGCAGAGCAGGGTTAGGGTACACTGAAGCTTTCTTT.